Below are 32 T cell receptor beta chains sequenced from a single sample in a study of cytomegalovirus exposure and HLA in healthy donors. Primers: 60 Vbeta forward and 13 Jbeta reverse. Here immunoSEQ multiplex PCR was the method, and the copy in TCRdb shows in-frame clones only, minus some. The data show around 150,000 clones, about 60% seen once. Material for sequencing was PBMCs. The receptors here all came from a woman in her fifties or sixties in good health and CMV-seropositive.

This clone has only a few counts. The chain has TRBV6-1 and TRBJ1-2, with D maybe TRBD1 (5 bases). CDR1 and CDR2 from the germline V gene are MNHNS and SASEGT. CDR3 size: 12 residues. V was cut by 9 bases and J by 2 bases, with 10 bases left in between. CDR3 sequence: CASTGSNYGYTF. CDR3 in DNA: TGTGCCAGTACAGGATCCAACTATGGCTACACCTTC.

The table lists this clone with a few counts. This chain links TRBV28 with TRBJ1-2; the D gene is possibly TRBD1 (6 bases). This CDR3 has 14 residues. CDR1 MDHEN and CDR2 SYDVKM come from the germline V gene. V dropped 6 bases and J dropped 4 bases, with 15 bases sitting between them. CDR3 in DNA: TGTGCCAGCAGCCTCAGGACAGAATTCTATGGCTACACCTTC. Translating gives CASSLRTEFYGYTF.

This clone showed up just once. The rearrangement joins TRBV28 to TRBJ1-2; 11 positions match TRBD1. The CDR3 sequence is 15 residues long. With V trimmed by 1 base and J by 8 bases, 6 bases remained unmatched. The V gene's germline CDR1 is MDHEN and CDR2 SYDVKM. The CDR3 is CASSLSLGQGEGYTF. The CDR3 nucleotides are TGTGCCAGCAGTTTATCTTTGGGACAGGGGGAAGGCTACACCTTC.

This rearrangement joins TRBV18 to TRBJ2-7; D remains ambiguous. The CDR3 runs to 13 residues. Between the trimmed V and J ends, which lost 3 bases and 3 bases, there was a span of 9 bases. Germline assignment: CDR1 KGHSH and CDR2 LQKENI. In nucleotides, the CDR3 is TGTGCCAGCTCACCCTCAAGCGACTACGAGCAGTACTTC. As protein: CASSPSSDYEQYF.

In this sample, this clone turned up a few times. This chain joins TRBV5-5 and TRBJ1-2, with a weak D call TRBD1 (6 bases). From germline, CDR1 is SGHKS and CDR2 YYEKEE (reference sequence). The CDR3 is 14 amino acids. V was pared by 4 bases and J by 2 bases, with 12 bases between. The CDR3 sequence: CASSGARGNYGYTF. The DNA of the CDR3 is TGTGCCAGCAGCGGGGCGAGGGGGAACTATGGCTACACCTTC.

The chain uses TRBV5-1 and TRBJ1-2; maybe TRBD1 (5 bases). CDR3 length: 13 amino acids. Germline V lookup: CDR1 SGHRS, CDR2 YFSETQ. Trimming removed 2 bases from V and 6 bases from J, with 11 bases in between. The CDR3 DNA reads TGCGCCAGCAGCTTCGACAGCCCCGATGGCTACACCTTC. It specifies CASSFDSPDGYTF.

The J gene is TRBJ2-4, the V gene TRBV28; TRBD1 might be the D (5 bases). CDR3 length: 15 residues. Germline assignment: CDR1 MDHEN and CDR2 SYDVKM. V lost 2 bases to trimming and J lost 2 bases, with 10 bases between them. The chain's CDR3 is CASSLGAGPKNIQYF. Here the CDR3 DNA reads TGTGCCAGCAGTTTAGGAGCAGGGCCCAAAAACATTCAGTACTTC.

The rearrangement uses TRBV25-1 and TRBJ2-1; 9 bases line up with TRBD2. The CDR3 covers 13 residues. Germline trimming cut 3 bases from V and 9 bases from J; bases unmatched to any gene: 3. Germline assignment: CDR1 MGHDK and CDR2 SYGVNS. The CDR3 DNA sequence: TGTGCCAGCAGTGAGCGGCGGGAGGGTGAGCAGTTCTTC. Translating it yields CASSERREGEQFF.

The V and J genes are TRBV7-6 and TRBJ2-1; 10 bases fit TRBD1. Per germline, CDR1 SGHVS and CDR2 FNYEAQ. CDR3 length equals 15 residues. V gave up 6 bases and J gave up 4 bases; unmatched junction bases: 6. The CDR3 DNA reads as TGTGCCAGCAGTCGACAGGGGGCATCATACAATGAGCAGTTCTTC. The encoded protein is CASSRQGASYNEQFF.

The chain employs TRBV19 and TRBJ1-3, with a possible D match to TRBD1 (5 bases). Trimming removed 5 bases from V and 8 bases from J, with 22 bases in between. The CDR3 has 16 amino acids. Germline CDR1 is LNHDA and CDR2 is SQIVND (reference sequence). The CDR3 DNA reads as TGTGCCAGTAGTCCTCTGGGGCTCAGTCCCAGAGACACCATATATTTT. Residues: CASSPLGLSPRDTIYF.

There are a few counts of this clone. The genes are TRBV28 and TRBJ2-1; TRBD2 matches at 12 bases. Trimming took 6 bases from V and 8 from J; bases not matched to a gene: 5. This CDR3 region has 14 residues. Germline CDR1 MDHEN, CDR2 SYDVKM. The CDR3 region is CASRPSGRAHEQFF. CDR3 nucleotides: TGTGCCAGCAGGCCTAGCGGGAGGGCCCATGAGCAGTTCTTC.

The V and J genes are TRBV9 and TRBJ2-3, with 12 positions matching TRBD2. The CDR3 covers 15 residues. Germline trimming cut 4 bases from V and 5 bases from J; bases unmatched to any gene: 5. Germline V lookup: CDR1 SGDLS, CDR2 YYNGEE. The CDR3 is CASSSSGRVGDTQYF. The CDR3 DNA reads as TGTGCCAGCAGCTCTAGCGGGAGGGTTGGAGATACGCAGTATTTT. The whole variable domain, remainder taken from reference TRBV9 and TRBJ2-3, is DSGVTQTPKHLITATGQRVTLRCSPRSGDLSVYWYQQSLDQGLQFLIQYYNGEERAKGNILERFSAQQFPDLHSELNLSSLELGDSALYFCASSSSGRVGDTQYFGPGTRLTVL.

The rearrangement joins TRBV2 to TRBJ2-5; 9 bases agree with TRBD2. Trimming at V came to 10 bases and at J to 2 bases, leaving 8 bases not matched to a gene. The germline V gene has CDR1 SNHLY and CDR2 FYNNEI. This CDR3 is built from 14 residues. This CDR3 is CATLGLALQETQYF. For the CDR3, the DNA is TGTGCCACCTTAGGACTAGCGCTACAAGAGACCCAGTACTTC.

The CDR3 reads CASSQEAGANYGYTF. The CDR3 DNA reads as TGCGCCAGCAGCCAAGAGGCAGGGGCTAACTATGGCTACACCTTC. This rearrangement joins TRBV4-3 to TRBJ1-2, with D perhaps TRBD1 (6 bases). The CDR3 is 15 amino acids. Trimming shortened V by 0 bases and J by 0 bases, and 8 bases separated the two germline ends. Germline values: CDR1 LGHNA, CDR2 YSLEER.

There are a few counts of this clone. This rearrangement joins TRBV9 to TRBJ1-1; 8 bases match TRBD1. This CDR3 comprises 13 residues. The germline V gene has CDR1 SGDLS and CDR2 YYNGEE. V gave up 2 bases and J gave up 4 bases; unmatched junction bases: 1. The CDR3 DNA reads TGTGCCAGCAGCGTTACAGGGGGCACTGAAGCTTTCTTT. This codes for CASSVTGGTEAFF.

The V gene is TRBV5-6, the J gene TRBJ1-4; no clear D. Trimming took off 5 bases at V and 4 bases at J, with 15 bases between the two ends. The CDR3 runs to 15 residues. Germline V lookup: CDR1 SGHDT, CDR2 YYEEEE. CDR3 sequence (DNA): TGTGCCAGCAGGAATTTTGGAGATAATAATGAAAAACTGTTTTTT. Protein: CASRNFGDNNEKLFF.

This chain links TRBV19 with TRBJ2-7, with D perhaps matching TRBD1 (7 bases). The CDR3 has 16 residues. The germline V gene encodes CDR1 LNHDA and CDR2 SQIVND (reference sequence). Between the trimmed V and J ends, which lost 6 bases and 1 base, there was a span of 19 bases. Here the CDR3 reads CASRKRVGGLSYEQYF. Written as DNA, the CDR3 is TGTGCCAGTAGAAAGCGGGTAGGGGGCCTGTCCTACGAGCAGTACTTC.

V and J are TRBV18 and TRBJ1-4, with D uncertain. CDR3 length: 16 residues. In germline, CDR1 is KGHSH, CDR2 LQKENI. Trimming cost V 2 bases and J 0 bases, with 10 bases left between them. CDR3: CASSPTGDSTNEKLFF. The DNA of the CDR3 is TGTGCCAGCTCACCAACGGGTGATTCAACTAATGAAAAACTGTTTTTT.

The chain employs TRBV15 and TRBJ1-1; 7 bases map to TRBD1. The CDR3 is 14 residues long. V was pared by 1 base and J by 5 bases, with 4 bases of the junction left unmatched. Germline V gene sequence: CDR1 LNHNV, CDR2 YYDKDF (reference sequence). The CDR3 coding sequence is TGTGCCACCAGCAGAGGGGACAGCTATACTGAAGCTTTCTTT. Its translation: CATSRGDSYTEAFF.

V gene TRBV28 combines with J gene TRBJ2-6; D possibly corresponds to TRBD2 (5 bases). Trimming took off 2 bases at V and 2 bases at J, with 7 bases between the two ends. Per germline, CDR1 MDHEN and CDR2 SYDVKM. The CDR3 is 15 amino acids. The CDR3 sequence is CASSLTGTGANVLTF. The CDR3 DNA sequence: TGTGCCAGCAGTTTAACGGGGACTGGGGCCAACGTCCTGACTTTC.

The genes are TRBV5-4 and TRBJ2-1; D unclear. CDR1 and CDR2 (germline): SGHNT, YYREEE (reference sequence). This CDR3 comprises 14 residues. Deletions cut 1 base from V and 4 bases from J, with 9 bases between. CDR3 region: CASSLFNQYNEQFF. As DNA, the CDR3 is TGTGCCAGCAGCTTGTTTAATCAGTACAATGAGCAGTTCTTC. Full variable domain (outside the CDR3, taken from reference TRBV5-4 and TRBJ2-1): ETGVTQSPTHLIKTRGQQVTLRCSSQSGHNTVSWYQQALGQGPQFIFQYYREEENGRGNFPPRFSGLQFPNYSSELNVNALELDDSALYLCASSLFNQYNEQFFGPGTRLTVL.

This sequence joins TRBV10-3 and TRBJ2-7; 13 positions match TRBD2. V shed 10 bases, J shed 5 bases, and the junction held 5 bases outside the gene matches. The CDR3 loop spans 13 amino acids. CDR1 ENHRY and CDR2 SYGVKD come from the germline V gene. CDR3 in DNA: TGTGCCACCGGACTAGCGGGAGCCGACGAGCAGTACTTC. Its translation: CATGLAGADEQYF.

V gene TRBV27 combines with J gene TRBJ2-1; 8 bases fit TRBD2. This CDR3 is built from 17 residues. The germline gives CDR1 MNHEY, CDR2 SMNVEV (reference sequence). After removal of 5 bases from V and 0 bases from J, the junction contained 9 bases not matched to a gene. CDR3 amino acids: CASSEAGGPSSYNEQFF. The CDR3 DNA reads as TGTGCCAGCAGTGAGGCGGGAGGCCCGAGCTCCTACAATGAGCAGTTCTTC.

CDR3 nucleotides: TGCGCCAGCAGTGGGGGGTTCACAGATACGCAGTATTTT. Translation gives CASSGGFTDTQYF. The V and J genes are TRBV5-1 and TRBJ2-3; tentatively, D is TRBD2 (6 bases). CDR3 size: 13 residues. Between the trimmed V and J ends, which lost 5 bases and 2 bases, there was a span of 9 bases. Germline-derived CDR1 and CDR2 are SGHRS and YFSETQ.

The chain uses TRBV5-4 and TRBJ2-7; tentatively, D is TRBD1 (6 bases). Germline V gene data show CDR1 as SGHNT and CDR2 as YYREEE (reference sequence). The CDR3 has 13 residues. Trimming took off 2 bases at V and 3 bases at J, with 9 bases between the two ends. CDR3 residues: CASSFQGSYEQYF. The DNA of the CDR3 is TGTGCCAGCAGCTTCCAGGGGAGCTACGAGCAGTACTTC.

V is TRBV28 and J is TRBJ2-1; no clear D. The germline V gene encodes CDR1 MDHEN and CDR2 SYDVKM. V was trimmed by 2 bases and J by 5 bases, leaving 13 bases between them. The CDR3 is made up of 15 amino acids. The CDR3 sequence is CASSLSVNLDNEQFF. In DNA, the CDR3 is TGTGCCAGCAGTTTAAGCGTGAACCTGGACAATGAGCAGTTCTTC.

This chain uses TRBV5-6 with TRBJ2-7, with TRBD2 as a possible D gene (6 bases). From germline, CDR1 is SGHDT and CDR2 YYEEEE. V was shortened by 3 bases and J by 7 bases, with 14 bases between the two germline ends. The CDR3 covers 13 residues. The CDR3 region is CASSWDSLGEQYF. Here the CDR3 DNA reads TGTGCCAGCAGCTGGGACTCCCTGGGGGAGCAGTACTTC.

J is TRBJ2-7 and V is TRBV11-2; TRBD1 agrees at 11 bases. J lost 3 bases, V lost 4 bases, and 2 bases had no gene match. The germline V gene encodes CDR1 SGHAT and CDR2 FQNNGV. CDR3 length: 14 amino acids. Here the CDR3 DNA reads TGTGCCAGCAGCTCCGGGACAGGGGGCTACGAGCAGTACTTC. Translating it yields CASSSGTGGYEQYF.

The chain combines TRBV30 with TRBJ1-6; maybe TRBD1 (5 bases). The germline V and J ends were trimmed by 2 bases and 8 bases, with 13 bases remaining between them. The CDR3 loop spans 14 amino acids. Germline values: CDR1 GTSNPN, CDR2 SVGIG (reference sequence). The CDR3 DNA reads TGTGCCTGGAGTCCGGGACTCGGGGATTCACCCCTCCACTTT. Translating gives CAWSPGLGDSPLHF. The whole variable domain, filled in from reference TRBV30 and TRBJ1-6, reads SQTIHQWPATLVQPVGSPLSLECTVEGTSNPNLYWYRQAAGRGLQLLFYSVGIGQISSEVPQNLSASRPQDRQFILSSKKLLLSDSGFYLCAWSPGLGDSPLHFGNGTRLTVT.

This clone was observed a handful of times. The V gene is TRBV9, the J gene TRBJ2-5, with unresolved D. The CDR3 totals 15 residues. Looked up from germline, CDR1 is SGDLS and CDR2 is YYNGEE. Between the trimmed V and J ends, which lost 0 bases and 5 bases, there was a span of 14 bases. CDR3 DNA sequence: TGTGCCAGCAGCGTAGGGGTAGGTCTCGGGGAGACCCAGTACTTC. It yields the protein CASSVGVGLGETQYF. The entire variable domain, with the rest obtained from reference TRBV9 and TRBJ2-5, is as follows: DSGVTQTPKHLITATGQRVTLRCSPRSGDLSVYWYQQSLDQGLQFLIQYYNGEERAKGNILERFSAQQFPDLHSELNLSSLELGDSALYFCASSVGVGLGETQYFGPGTRLLVL.

CDR3 protein: CATSRDRSLQYF. The CDR3 DNA is TGTGCCACCAGCAGAGATCGGTCCCTTCAGTACTTC. The chain has TRBV15 and TRBJ2-4; no definite D call. This CDR3 is 12 amino acids long. Trimming removed 0 bases at V and 11 bases at J, with 8 bases between. Germline values: CDR1 LNHNV, CDR2 YYDKDF (reference sequence).

A single count supports this clone. This chain uses TRBV2 with TRBJ2-5, with 7 bases identical to TRBD2. The CDR3 consists of 13 residues. CDR1 and CDR2 from the germline V gene are SNHLY and FYNNEI. V lost 6 bases and J lost 0; bases outside the gene matches: 1. The CDR3 region is CASSGTNQETQYF. The CDR3 DNA sequence: TGTGCCAGCAGCGGGACTAACCAAGAGACCCAGTACTTC.